This T cell receptor (beta chain) was sequenced during a study of tumor T cells in aggressive B-cell lymphoma. Regarding this clone: Other DNA variants within this sample encode the same CDR3.

CDR1 and CDR2 (germline): SGHAT, FQNNGV. Trimming removed 3 bases at V and 4 bases at J, with 7 bases between. This CDR3 spans 13 amino acids. Assay: immunoSEQ multiplex PCR; the TCRdb copy retains only in-frame clones and omits some. The repertoire consists of approximately 12,000 clones, with approximately 89% occurring once and the leading ten covering 2% to 2.5%. Material: tumor tissue. This chain connects TRBV11-2 to TRBJ2-1; possible D gene TRBD1, 5 bases. This TCR was sampled from an adult with diffuse large B cell lymphoma. The CDR3 region is CASSLTDYNEQFF. The DNA of the CDR3 is TGTGCCAGCAGCTTGACAGATTACAATGAGCAGTTCTTC.